These 27 T cell receptor beta chains were all obtained from the same sample, sequenced in a study of T cell repertoires in cytomegalovirus infection. TCRdb independently ran MiXCR on the reads; one entry per CDR3 protein. Counted here are 550,000 to 850,000 distinct CDR3 sequences, around 32% occurring once; the ten biggest clones make up 15% to 20%. No antigen is known for these receptors. This sample comprised cultured PBMCs, obtained from culture after CMV antigen stimulation. The receptors come from a human donor in good health (CMV status not recorded). Some clones in this sample may be carry-over from other donors' samples.

The V and J genes are TRBV20-1 and TRBJ2-3, with D perhaps TRBD2 (6 bases). Per the germline V gene, CDR1 is DFQATT and CDR2 is SNEGSKA (reference sequence). Trimming took off 3 bases at V and 5 bases at J, with 21 bases between the two ends. The CDR3 contains 16 residues. The CDR3 is CSASDYRGSEIDTQYF. CDR3 sequence (DNA): TGCAGTGCTAGCGATTATCGGGGGTCTGAGATAGATACGCAGTATTTT.

This clonotype was recorded a few times. The genes are TRBV6-1 and TRBJ1-1; D is ambiguous. This CDR3 has 15 residues. In germline, CDR1 is MNHNS, CDR2 SASEGT. The V end was cut by 8 bases, the J end by 1 base, with 17 bases between. CDR3: CASRRVRKRNTEAFF. The CDR3 coding sequence is TGTGCCAGCCGAAGGGTAAGGAAACGGAACACTGAAGCTTTCTTT.

This clonotype has only a few counts. The V gene is TRBV6-1, the J gene TRBJ2-5; D call uncertain. V lost 1 base and J 0 bases, leaving 12 bases between the germline ends. Looked up from germline, CDR1 is MNHNS and CDR2 is SASEGT. The CDR3 is made up of 16 amino acids. The CDR3 reads CASSEGFGWNQETQYF. CDR3 nucleotide sequence: TGTGCCAGCAGTGAAGGGTTTGGGTGGAACCAAGAGACCCAGTACTTC.

This chain connects TRBV5-4 to TRBJ1-1; D gene unclear. V was clipped by 0 bases and J by 3 bases, with 6 bases between them. The CDR3 extends over 13 amino acids. CDR1 SGHNT and CDR2 YYREEE come from the germline V gene (reference sequence). The CDR3 DNA reads TGTGCCAGCAGCTTGGATCCCCACACTGAAGCTTTCTTT. Translating gives CASSLDPHTEAFF.

The rearrangement links TRBV7-6 to TRBJ2-1; 9 bases agree with TRBD1. The CDR3 covers 14 residues. CDR1 and CDR2 from the germline V gene are SGHVS and FNYEAQ. V gave up 5 bases and J gave up 6 bases; unmatched junction bases: 5. The CDR3 is CASSTGGAGNEQFF. The CDR3 DNA is TGTGCCAGCAGCACAGGGGGCGCCGGCAATGAGCAGTTCTTC.

This clonotype was recorded many times. The rearrangement uses TRBV7-2 and TRBJ1-2; D gene uncertain. This CDR3 is 12 amino acids long. Germline V lookup: CDR1 SGHTA, CDR2 FQGNSA. V was clipped by 2 bases and J by 8 bases, with 9 bases between them. CDR3 DNA sequence: TGTGCCAGCAGCTTAAAAGGGTGGGGCTACACCTTC. Translating it yields CASSLKGWGYTF.

The chain combines TRBV11-2 with TRBJ2-1; TRBD2 agrees at 9 bases. Looked up from germline, CDR1 is SGHAT and CDR2 is FQNNGV. The junction had 7 bases not matched to a gene; V was cut back by 4 bases and J by 0 bases. The CDR3 length is 17 residues. The CDR3 reads CASSSSLSGSSYNEQFF. The CDR3 region has the DNA TGTGCCAGCAGCTCGAGCCTTAGCGGGAGCTCCTACAATGAGCAGTTCTTC.

This chain's CDR3 is CASSLLRSSWEAFF. CDR3 DNA sequence: TGTGCCAGCAGTTTACTTCGGAGCAGTTGGGAAGCTTTCTTT. This chain links TRBV6-2 or TRBV6-3 with TRBJ1-1; no clear D gene. Trimming shortened V by 4 bases and J by 8 bases, and 17 bases separated the two germline ends. The V gene's germline CDR1 is MNHEY and CDR2 SVGEGT. This CDR3 is 14 amino acids long.

Worth noting for this clonotype: This clone may be a read error of a much larger clone one base away. The V and J genes are TRBV7-2 and TRBJ2-4; 9 nucleotides agree with TRBD1. CDR3 size: 14 residues. Germline CDR1 is SGHTA and CDR2 is FQGNSA. V shed 1 base and J 11 bases; nucleotides not matched to a gene: 6. CDR3 sequence (DNA): TGTGCCAGCAGCTTAGGGGACAGGGTGGGCGTTCAGTACTTC. Amino acids: CASSLGDRVGVQYF.

This clonotype came up a few times. The chain has TRBV11-2 and TRBJ2-1, with D tentatively TRBD1 (5 bases). Looked up from germline, CDR1 is SGHAT and CDR2 is FQNNGV. Trimming shortened V by 6 bases and J by 9 bases, and 21 bases separated the two germline ends. The CDR3 is 15 amino acids. The DNA of the CDR3 is TGTGCCAGCAGGTGGGCAGGGCGATTCTCCGTTGAGCAGTTCTTC. Translated: CASRWAGRFSVEQFF.

About this clonotype: One junction end does not reproduce the germline sequence, and a read error may be involved. This chain links TRBV6-5 with TRBJ1-1, with 10 bases that match TRBD1. Germline V CDR1 and CDR2: MNHEY, SVGAGI. This CDR3 contains 13 residues. The DNA of the CDR3 is TGTGCCGGCAGTTACGACAGGGGGCTGGGTGCTTTCTTT. This codes for CAGSYDRGLGAFF.

This chain uses TRBV28 with TRBJ2-1; 16 positions agree with TRBD2. The CDR3 totals 16 residues. Germline V gives CDR1 MDHEN, CDR2 SYDVKM. With V trimmed by 6 bases and J by 8 bases, 7 bases remained unmatched. CDR3 loop: CASRGTSGGAPDEQFF. CDR3 in DNA: TGTGCCAGCAGGGGGACTAGCGGGGGGGCTCCCGATGAGCAGTTCTTC. Looking up the rest from reference TRBV28 and TRBJ2-1 gives the full variable domain: DVKVTQSSRYLVKRTGEKVFLECVQDMDHENMFWYRQDPGLGLRLIYFSYDVKMKEKGDIPEGYSVSREKKERFSLILESASTNQTSMYLCASRGTSGGAPDEQFFGPGTRLTVL.

A few counts support this clonotype. The chain uses TRBV27 and TRBJ2-1; maybe TRBD2 (6 bases). Trimming pared 2 bases from V and 4 bases from J, leaving 18 bases between. Looked up from germline, CDR1 is MNHEY and CDR2 is SMNVEV (reference sequence). The CDR3 runs 17 residues. In nucleotides, the CDR3 is TGTGCCAGCAGTTTAGGGTCTGCGGGACCCGGATACAATGAGCAGTTCTTC. Translated: CASSLGSAGPGYNEQFF.

The chain uses TRBV7-6 and TRBJ2-7, with D perhaps TRBD1 (7 bases). V lost 5 bases and J 2 bases, leaving 16 bases between the germline ends. This CDR3 spans 15 amino acids. Germline CDR1 SGHVS, CDR2 FNYEAQ. As DNA, the CDR3 is TGTGCCAGCAGCCCAGGGGGAGGACGGACCTACGAGCAGTACTTC. Translating gives CASSPGGGRTYEQYF.

The chain employs TRBV28 and TRBJ2-1, with a tentative D call TRBD2 (6 bases). Germline V gives CDR1 MDHEN, CDR2 SYDVKM. CDR3 length: 14 amino acids. V dropped 5 bases and J dropped 2 bases, with 10 bases sitting between them. CDR3 in amino acids: CASSIGGAYNEQFF. The CDR3, as DNA: TGTGCCAGCAGTATAGGCGGGGCCTACAATGAGCAGTTCTTC.

This rearrangement joins TRBV7-2 to TRBJ1-1; no clear D gene. In germline, CDR1 is SGHTA, CDR2 FQGNSA. Trimming left V 3 bases short and J 1 base short, with 12 bases between. The CDR3 has 15 residues. In DNA form, the CDR3 reads TGTGCCAGCAGCTTTTACGGGCGGGGGAACACTGAAGCTTTCTTT. Encoded protein: CASSFYGRGNTEAFF.

The chain employs TRBV5-6 and TRBJ2-1, with D perhaps TRBD2 (7 bases). Trimming took off 3 bases at V and 0 bases at J, with 22 bases between the two ends. Germline CDR1 and CDR2: SGHDT and YYEEEE. The CDR3 is 19 amino acids. Here the CDR3 reads CASSSPGAGGRSSYNEQFF. CDR3 coding DNA: TGTGCCAGCAGCTCTCCCGGGGCCGGGGGGCGAAGCTCCTACAATGAGCAGTTCTTC. Using reference TRBV5-6 and TRBJ2-1 for the parts outside the CDR3, the full variable domain is DAGVTQSPTHLIKTRGQQVTLRCSPKSGHDTVSWYQQALGQGPQFIFQYYEEEERQRGNFPDRFSGHQFPNYSSELNVNALLLGDSALYLCASSSPGAGGRSSYNEQFFGPGTRLTVL.

This clonotype appeared a few times. The V call is TRBV19, the J call TRBJ1-5; 11 nucleotides line up with TRBD1. The CDR3 is 14 amino acids. The trim removed 8 bases at V and 9 bases at J, leaving 9 bases unmatched. From germline, CDR1 is LNHDA and CDR2 SQIVND (reference sequence). The CDR3, as DNA: TGTGCCAGTGGGACAGGGGGAAGTCTTCGGCCCCAGCATTTT. It yields the protein CASGTGGSLRPQHF.

The gene calls are TRBV12-3 or TRBV12-4 and TRBJ1-1; possible D gene TRBD1, 5 bases. V was shortened by 5 bases and J by 4 bases, with 14 bases between the two germline ends. The CDR3 contains 14 residues. CDR3 sequence: CASSVSGLITEAFF. CDR3 sequence (DNA): TGTGCCAGCAGTGTCTCAGGGTTAATCACTGAAGCTTTCTTT.

In its sample, this clonotype was seen a few times. V usage is TRBV12-3 or TRBV12-4 and J usage is TRBJ2-7; 8 bases map to TRBD2. The CDR3 totals 14 residues. Trimming at V came to 8 bases and at J to 6 bases, leaving 12 bases not matched to a gene. CDR3 nucleotide sequence: TGTGCCAGCGGCGGACTAGCCCTGCTCGGCGAGCAGTACTTC. It translates to CASGGLALLGEQYF.

The chain carries TRBV7-8 and TRBJ2-7; TRBD1 matches 7 bases. The ends lost 5 bases at V and 2 bases at J; junction bases unmatched: 6. This CDR3 comprises 14 residues. Germline loops: CDR1 SGHVS, CDR2 FQNEAQ. The CDR3 is CASSETGTAYEQYF. CDR3 nucleotide sequence: TGTGCCAGCAGCGAAACCGGGACAGCCTACGAGCAGTACTTC.

This clonotype was counted a few times. The rearrangement uses TRBV7-8 and TRBJ2-3; D is unresolved. The CDR3 has 13 residues. Trimming removed 0 bases at V and 12 bases at J, with 13 bases between. Germline V gene lookup returns CDR1 SGHVS and CDR2 FQNEAQ. The CDR3 protein is CASSLAKAVSQYF. DNA of the CDR3: TGTGCCAGCAGCTTAGCGAAGGCAGTGTCACAGTATTTT. The entire variable domain, with the rest obtained from reference TRBV7-8 and TRBJ2-3, is as follows: GAGVSQSPRYKVAKRGQDVALRCDPISGHVSLFWYQQALGQGPEFLTYFQNEAQLDKSGLPSDRFFAERPEGSVSTLKIQRTQQEDSAVYLCASSLAKAVSQYFGPGTRLTVL.

This chain links TRBV2 with TRBJ1-2; D unresolved. V was shortened by 8 bases and J by 6 bases, with 10 bases between the two germline ends. The CDR3 extends over 11 amino acids. The germline gives CDR1 SNHLY, CDR2 FYNNEI. In DNA, the CDR3 is TGTGCCAGCGAATATGAAGATGGCTACACCTTC. It encodes CASEYEDGYTF.

This clonotype was observed a handful of times. The chain couples TRBV12-3 or TRBV12-4 to TRBJ2-3; 13 bases match TRBD2. Unmatched junction bases numbered 6, after V lost 7 bases and J lost 8 bases. CDR3 length equals 14 residues. The CDR3 loop reads CASTGLAGVGTQYF. In DNA form, the CDR3 reads TGTGCCAGCACCGGACTAGCGGGAGTCGGTACGCAGTATTTT.

This chain links TRBV7-2 with TRBJ2-5, with D possibly being TRBD2 (5 bases). The length of the CDR3 is 14 residues. The V gene lost 3 bases and the J gene lost 2 bases, with 10 bases spanning the gap. Germline CDR1 and CDR2: SGHTA and FQGNSA. CDR3 residues: CASSFLSGQETQYF. The CDR3 DNA reads TGTGCCAGCAGCTTCCTAAGCGGTCAAGAGACCCAGTACTTC.

The rearrangement uses TRBV4-3 and TRBJ2-2; D call uncertain. Trimming shortened V by 1 base and J by 4 bases, and 13 bases separated the two germline ends. Germline V lookup: CDR1 LGHNA, CDR2 YSLEER. This CDR3 spans 16 amino acids. The CDR3 here is CASSQGVTRGTGELFF. The CDR3 DNA follows: TGCGCCAGCAGCCAAGGGGTGACCCGAGGCACCGGGGAGCTGTTTTTT.

The rearrangement joins TRBV28 to TRBJ1-1; 7 nucleotides line up with TRBD1. Germline values: CDR1 MDHEN, CDR2 SYDVKM. CDR3 length: 13 amino acids. The V segment lost 6 bases and the J segment 8 bases; nucleotides outside the gene matches: 9. For the CDR3, the DNA is TGTGCCAGCAGCTCCGAGGGGGCCCAGGAAGCTTTCTTT. Amino acid sequence: CASSSEGAQEAFF.